This T cell receptor beta chain is drawn from a study of T cells in localized non-small cell lung cancer (dated by TCRdb to 2020 to 2021). Regarding the study in general: Comparing tumors with uninvolved tumor-adjacent lungs, the study looked at the T cell repertoires of over 200 patients with early-stage NSCLC. All 220 or so NSCLC patients in the cohort were treatment-naive and had localized lung tumors that were resected. Of the NSCLC patients, about 130 were male and about 97 were female, and the mean age was around 70 years. Results and caveats for the whole study, not just this receptor: Higher blood T cell density associated with longer overall survival, while higher adjacent-lung clonality associated with shorter survival. Because multi-region sequencing of the tumors was not done, intratumor heterogeneity could not be ruled out. The highest T cell clonality was observed in uninvolved tumor-adjacent lung, where clonality exceeded that of tumor, suggesting that antigenic responses were more focused in uninvolved tumor-adjacent lung. A median of 57 of the top 100 tumor clones turned up in the paired uninvolved adjacent lung, and roughly 28 of those clones also ranked among the top 100 of that same adjacent lung. Because the study design was exploratory, TCR variables were selected using unadjusted p-values without false-discovery rate correction.

As regards this clone: Its antigen remains unidentified. Base qualities are not recorded, but no much larger clone differs from it by a single base.

Uninvolved adjacent lung was sampled at least 2 cm away from the tumor margin, and two independent pathologists confirmed that the tissue had no atypia. At diagnosis, peripheral blood, uninvolved tumor-adjacent lung and tumor were collected and were preserved as a mix of fresh-frozen and FFPE material. The immunoSEQ Assay was used to sequence TCR beta CDR3 regions from DNA. The study's processing was this. To compute T cell density, TCR beta template counts were normalized to usable DNA, which was estimated by amplifying housekeeping genes. Using the preseqR package, richness was estimated by extrapolating to 120,000 templates for tissue samples and 400,000 templates for PBMC samples. Clonality was calculated as one minus Pielou's evenness. Tissue-enriched TCRs were identified by differential abundance testing using productive amino-acid clonotypes, minimum total count 5 and alpha 0.1. The Jaccard Index and the Morisita Overlap Index were used to quantify repertoire overlap between compartments. GLIPH clustered TCR beta CDR3s with public tetramer-defined viral CDR3s; viral motifs required at least three viral sequences plus V-gene enrichment. This is the immuneACCESS table as TCRdb keeps it, with only in-frame sequences that have V and J called. A part of the clones is gone; compared with another copy, unresolved V genes explain less than half, and the rest is unexplained. V, J and clone size are those of that table, while D and trimming were read from the DNA. Here the sample has more than 2,000 clones; over 20% occur a single time. The ten largest clonotypes hold 15% to 17% of the sample.

This TCR derives from a man between 40 and 75 years old with stage I squamous cell lung carcinoma. This specimen consisted of normal lung tissue next to the tumor, obtained before any cancer treatment.

The CDR3 protein: CASSLGTGAFF. The nucleotide sequence reads TGTGCCAGCAGTTTGGGCACGGGGGCTTTCTTT. The rearranged segments are TRBV6-9 and TRBJ1-1; no D segment can be confidently identified. Its CDR3 holds 11 amino acids, cysteine through phenylalanine. Only the CDR3 region is kept as DNA, spanning 33 bases read in frame from base 1. CDR1 MNHGY and CDR2 SVAAGI were looked up in the germline V gene. V lost 4 bases and J lost 11 bases; the stretch between them is 11 bases long.